The sequence of this TCR beta chain was determined in a study of cytomegalovirus exposure and HLA in healthy donors. About the study: The same platform used for the 666 first-cohort repertoires was also used for the 100 to 150 validation repertoires, as a later analysis reported.

Germline loops: CDR1 SGHRS, CDR2 YFSETQ. This CDR3 spans 16 amino acids. V shed 4 bases and J shed 0 bases, with 15 bases lying between them. A 120-subject validation cohort, separate from the approximately 670-subject first cohort, supplied the donors. About this clone itself: Antigen unknown.

Broader study findings: Cytomegalovirus-associated TCR beta chains were listed, numbering 164. The tendency of first-cohort TCR clusters to co-occur in the roughly 110 validation repertoires was identified by a subsequent analysis.

Measured with immunoSEQ multiplex PCR; TCRdb has only the in-frame clones, and not every one. The sample shows under 300,000 clones, about 90% of them seen only once. The sequencing sample was made of PBMCs. V and J are TRBV5-1 and TRBJ2-3; D is perhaps TRBD2 (5 bases). This TCR was sampled from a woman in her twenties or thirties in good health and CMV-seropositive. The CDR3 nucleotides are TGCGCCAGCAGCCCCAGGACTCAAAGTAGCACAGATACGCAGTATTTT. Translated, it gives CASSPRTQSSTDTQYF. Drawing the rest from reference TRBV5-1 and TRBJ2-3, the complete variable domain is KAGVTQTPRYLIKTRGQQVTLSCSPISGHRSVSWYQQTPGQGLQFLFEYFSETQRNKGNFPGRFSGRQFSNSRSEMNVSTLELGDSALYLCASSPRTQSSTDTQYFGPGTRLTVL.